This T cell receptor (beta chain) emerged from a study of radiotherapy plus CTLA-4 blockade in lung cancer. General study findings and limits: Radiotherapy plus ipilimumab was followed by expansion in blood of tumor-derived TCR clones. The best predictor of response was reported to be early blood T cell clone dynamics, with interferon-beta.

A remark on this clone: The antigen is unknown.

The CDR3 contains 17 residues. CDR1 is MNHNS, CDR2 SASEGT, per germline. V lost 6 bases to trimming and J lost 5 bases, with 20 bases between them. Patients had chemo-refractory metastatic non-small-cell lung cancer and received focal radiation plus CTLA-4 blockade that used ipilimumab. Data came from immunoSEQ multiplex PCR; TCRdb stores just in-frame clones and leaves some out. The sample holds roughly 86,000 clones; around 86% are singletons and the top ten take more than 0.65%. The rearrangement joins TRBV6-1 to TRBJ2-6, with TRBD1 as a possible D gene (6 bases). The sequence derives from a human donor with non-small cell lung cancer who had stable disease on radiotherapy plus ipilimumab. The source was peripheral blood, collected from a patient treated with radiotherapy plus ipilimumab. The chain's CDR3 is CASSERLGGARANVLTF. CDR3 sequence (DNA): TGTGCCAGCAGCGAACGGCTAGGGGGTGCCCGGGCCAACGTCCTGACTTTC.